This T cell receptor beta chain was found in a study of blood T cell repertoires in COVID-19. Study information: Collection of acute and convalescent COVID-19 samples took place in the United States, Italy and Spain. The analysed material was cDNA or gDNA that came from T cells, B-cell-depleted T cells, or PBMCs.

Libraries were prepared by immunoSEQ multiplex PCR; TCRdb keeps only in-frame clonotypes and omits some of them. The table records tens of thousands of clones, around nine tenths of them present only once. In this sample, this clone turned up once. CDR3 size: 14 residues. Germline CDR1 reads SGHKS; CDR2 reads YYEKEE (reference sequence). The V gene end was trimmed by 4 bases and the J gene end by 2 bases; junction bases not matched to a gene: 2. This sequence originates from a man aged 65 to 79 with active or convalescent COVID-19. Source material: peripheral blood. The chain employs TRBV5-5 and TRBJ2-1, with 8 bases matching TRBD1. The CDR3 DNA follows: TGTGCCAGCAGCCGGACAGGGACCTACAATGAGCAGTTCTTC. Its translation: CASSRTGTYNEQFF.